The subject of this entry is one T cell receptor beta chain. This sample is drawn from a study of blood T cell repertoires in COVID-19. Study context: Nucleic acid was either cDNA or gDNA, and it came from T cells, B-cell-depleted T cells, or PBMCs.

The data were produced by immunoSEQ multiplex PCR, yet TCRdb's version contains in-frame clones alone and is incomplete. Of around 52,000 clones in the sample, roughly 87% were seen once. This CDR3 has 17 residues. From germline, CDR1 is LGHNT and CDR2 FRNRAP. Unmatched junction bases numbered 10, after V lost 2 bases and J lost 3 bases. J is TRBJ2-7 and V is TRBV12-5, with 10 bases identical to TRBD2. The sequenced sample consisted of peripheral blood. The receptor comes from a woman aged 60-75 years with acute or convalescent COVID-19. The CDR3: CASGLSSGTSVIYEQYF. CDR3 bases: TGTGCTAGTGGTTTGTCATCCGGGACTAGCGTGATCTACGAGCAGTACTTC.